A selection of T cell receptor beta chains follows, all from one sample in a study of tissue T cells after allogeneic stem cell transplantation. Assay used: immunoSEQ multiplex PCR; TCRdb lists only in-frame clones, some missing. The sample includes about 5,700 clones, less than 80% of them seen just once. The specimen comprised blood, sampled before transplantation. The origin of the receptors is a man between 40 and 70 years old who later had graft-versus-host disease after an allogeneic stem cell transplant. The CDR3 runs from the conserved cysteine through the conserved F or W. A D gene is named only where the DNA matches it firmly. Not every row has a clone size; where given, it reads once, few, many or a size class.

V	size	D	J	CDR3	DNA
TRBV18	few	-	TRBJ1-2	CASSPPGGYGYTF	TGTGCCAGCTCACCACCGGGGGGCTACGGCTACACCTTC
TRBV30	-	-	TRBJ2-7	CAYDRNYEQYF	TGTGCCTACGACAGGAACTACGAGCAGTACTTC
TRBV2	-	-	TRBJ1-5	CASSDRGSSDQPQHF	TGTGCCAGCAGTGACCGAGGATCCTCCGATCAGCCCCAGCATTTT
TRBV5-4	-	-	TRBJ2-2	CASSLAGGGELFF	TGTGCCAGCAGCTTGGCCGGGGGCGGGGAGCTGTTTTTT
TRBV9	-	-	TRBJ1-3	CASSVGGLIGNTIYF	TGTGCCAGCAGCGTAGGTGGCTTAATTGGAAACACCATATATTTT
TRBV2	-	TRBD2	TRBJ2-5	CASSEVAGVETQYF	TGTGCCAGCAGTGAGGTAGCGGGAGTAGAGACCCAGTACTTC
TRBV27	once	-	TRBJ2-1	CASSIRGPNNEQFF	TGTGCCAGCAGTATTAGAGGGCCAAACAATGAGCAGTTCTTC
TRBV24-1	-	TRBD1	TRBJ1-2	CATSDFTQGDGYTF	TGTGCCACCAGTGATTTCACACAGGGGGACGGCTACACCTTC
TRBV5-8	-	-	TRBJ1-2	CASSGLGPLYGYTF	TGTGCCAGCAGCGGACTCGGGCCCCTCTATGGCTACACCTTC
TRBV5-4	-	-	TRBJ2-7	CASSSEGGYGYEQYF	TGTGCCAGCAGCTCCGAGGGGGGGTACGGCTACGAGCAGTACTTC
TRBV14	-	TRBD1	TRBJ2-7	CASSHTRGQGSDYEQYF	TGTGCCAGCAGCCACACCAGGGGACAGGGGTCAGACTACGAGCAGTACTTC
TRBV19	once	-	TRBJ1-1	CASSIRWDTEAFF	TGTGCCAGTAGTATACGATGGGACACTGAAGCTTTCTTT
TRBV9	-	-	TRBJ1-5	CASSASGARNQPQHF	TGTGCCAGCAGCGCCTCCGGGGCTCGCAATCAGCCCCAGCATTTT
TRBV19	-	TRBD2	TRBJ2-7	CATLTGGADEQYF	TGTGCCACCCTGACCGGGGGGGCTGACGAGCAGTACTTC
TRBV28	-	-	TRBJ2-1	CASSLQRGEQFF	TGTGCCAGCAGCCTTCAGCGAGGTGAGCAGTTCTTC
TRBV3-1/TRBV3-2	-	TRBD2	TRBJ2-3	CASSERGGAPDTQYF	TGTGCCAGCAGCGAACGGGGGGGGGCCCCAGATACGCAGTATTTT